This T cell receptor beta chain was documented in a study of cytomegalovirus exposure and HLA in healthy donors. Overall study findings and caveats: Generally TCR sequences proved uncommon, though certain public TCRs appeared in numerous donors.

The CDR3 has 16 residues. Trimming removed 4 bases at V and 4 bases at J, with 17 bases between. Germline-derived CDR1 and CDR2 are SNHLY and FYNNEI. The PCR ran on 60 Vbeta and 13 Jbeta primers. In the authors' workflow: Roughly 10 million shared chains were among around 80 million unique TCR beta chains counted in a later analysis. TCRdb keeps only in-frame clones here, not all; method: immunoSEQ multiplex PCR. That table gives V, J and clone size, and the DNA gave D and trimming. The sample data list 80,000 to 100,000 clones. With regard to this clone: The antigen is undetermined.

What was sequenced was PBMCs. This TCR was sampled from a woman aged 30 to 39 in good health and CMV-seronegative. This chain joins TRBV2 and TRBJ1-5; D might be TRBD1 (6 bases). The CDR3 coding sequence is TGTGCCAGCAGTGCCCTGGGCAGGGGCGGTAATCAGCCCCAGCATTTT. It specifies CASSALGRGGNQPQHF.